Reported below is one T cell receptor beta chain. The antigen remains unidentified. This specimen belongs to a study of shared clonotypes between healthy human individuals. Study-wide findings and caveats: The sampled material consisted only of blood, and tissue repertoires are likely to differ.

In replicate PCRs of sorted subsets, about 220 ng DNA, approximately 32,000 T cell genomes, was used. Source study methods: Filtering differed for immunoSEQ, which gave only junction sequences without quality scores. Assay used: immunoSEQ multiplex PCR; TCRdb lists only in-frame clones, some missing. V, J and clone size were drawn from that table, and D and trimming were deduced from the DNA. The sample lists more than 500,000 clones; about 95% were seen once. Selected positively for CCR7 and CD45RO-negative, naive CD8 cells excluded terminally differentiated effector memory CD45RA+ cells. Only Caucasian adults living in Nashville, Tennessee made up the donor group. The clonotype originates from a woman in her twenties or thirties in good health. What was sequenced was naive CD8+ T cells sorted from blood.

As DNA, the CDR3 is TGTGCCAGCAGTGCTCCGGGACAGGGGTACAATGAGCAGTTCTTC. Translation: CASSAPGQGYNEQFF. The chain has TRBV27 and TRBJ2-1, with TRBD1 identical over 10 bases. The ends lost 5 bases at V and 4 bases at J; junction bases unmatched: 5. This CDR3 has 15 residues. Germline CDR1 reads MNHEY; CDR2 reads SMNVEV (reference sequence).